This T cell receptor (beta chain) stems from a study of blood T cell repertoires in COVID-19. Study at large: Collection of acute and convalescent COVID-19 samples took place in the United States, Italy and Spain.

Between the trimmed V and J ends, which lost 6 bases and 6 bases, there was a span of 14 bases. Germline CDR1 is LNHDA and CDR2 is SQIVND (reference sequence). The CDR3 has 13 residues. Authors' methods: Amplification with reference gene primers provided the estimates of nucleated cell counts. The repertoire was sequenced with immunoSEQ multiplex PCR; TCRdb's copy has only in-frame clones and lacks some. That table gives V, J and clone size, and the DNA gave D and trimming. The sample shows approximately 150,000 clones, 81% of them seen only once. The specimen was peripheral blood. The chain couples TRBV19 to TRBJ1-2; D possibly corresponds to TRBD1 (6 bases). This TCR was recovered from a man between 60 and 70 years old with active or convalescent COVID-19. CDR3 nucleotides: TGTGCCAGTAGCCAACAGGGTTCGGATGGCTACACCTTC. Amino acids: CASSQQGSDGYTF.